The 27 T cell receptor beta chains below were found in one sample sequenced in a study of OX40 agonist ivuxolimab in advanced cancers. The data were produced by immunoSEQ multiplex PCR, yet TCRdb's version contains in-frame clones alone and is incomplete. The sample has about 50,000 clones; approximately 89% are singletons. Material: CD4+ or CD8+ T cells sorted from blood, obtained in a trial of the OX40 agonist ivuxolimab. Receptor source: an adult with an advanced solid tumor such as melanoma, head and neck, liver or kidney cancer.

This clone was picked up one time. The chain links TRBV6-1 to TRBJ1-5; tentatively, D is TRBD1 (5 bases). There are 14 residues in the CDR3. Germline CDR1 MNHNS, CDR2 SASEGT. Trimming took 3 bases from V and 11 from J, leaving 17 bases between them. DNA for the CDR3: TGTGCCAGCAGTGATCCTCAGGGACTCAGGTCCCAGCATTTT. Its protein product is CASSDPQGLRSQHF.

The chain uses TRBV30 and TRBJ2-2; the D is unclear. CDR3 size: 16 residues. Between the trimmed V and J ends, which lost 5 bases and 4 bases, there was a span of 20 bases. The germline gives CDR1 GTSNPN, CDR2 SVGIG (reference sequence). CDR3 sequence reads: CAWSGGGVQPTGELFF. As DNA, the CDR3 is TGTGCCTGGTCCGGCGGTGGGGTACAGCCCACCGGGGAGCTGTTTTTT.

The CDR3 region is CAISDPPGGNTEAFF. CDR3 sequence (DNA): TGTGCCATCAGTGATCCCCCAGGGGGGAACACTGAAGCTTTCTTT. The chain employs TRBV10-3 and TRBJ1-1; TRBD1 agrees at 7 bases. The CDR3 sequence is 15 residues long. Germline lookup yields CDR1 ENHRY and CDR2 SYGVKD. V gave up 3 bases and J gave up 1 base; unmatched junction bases: 5.

CDR3 region: CASSRGGFMNTEAFF. CDR3 in DNA: TGTGCCAGTAGTAGAGGAGGGTTCATGAACACTGAAGCTTTCTTT. This sequence joins TRBV19 and TRBJ1-1; the D is unclear. Looked up from germline, CDR1 is LNHDA and CDR2 is SQIVND (reference sequence). The CDR3 length is 15 residues. V lost 4 bases to trimming and J lost 0 bases, with 12 bases between them.

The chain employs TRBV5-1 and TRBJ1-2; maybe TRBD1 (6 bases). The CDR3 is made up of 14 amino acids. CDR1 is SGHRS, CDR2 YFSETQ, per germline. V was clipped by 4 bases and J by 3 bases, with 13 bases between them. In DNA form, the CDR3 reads TGCGCCAGCAGCCCAGAAGGGGGAGACTATGGCTACACCTTC. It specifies CASSPEGGDYGYTF.

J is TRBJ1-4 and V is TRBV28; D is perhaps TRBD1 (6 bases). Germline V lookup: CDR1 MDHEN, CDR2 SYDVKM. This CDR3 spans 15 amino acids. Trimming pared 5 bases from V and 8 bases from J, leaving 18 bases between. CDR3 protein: CASSPALTGREKLFF. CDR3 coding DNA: TGTGCCAGCAGTCCCGCCCTGACAGGTCGGGAAAAACTGTTTTTT.

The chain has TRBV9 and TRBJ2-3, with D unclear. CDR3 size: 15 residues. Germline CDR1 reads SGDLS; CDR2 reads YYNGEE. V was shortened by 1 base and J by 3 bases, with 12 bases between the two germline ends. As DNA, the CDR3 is TGTGCCAGCAGCGTATCTGGGCGGTGGACAGATACGCAGTATTTT. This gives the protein CASSVSGRWTDTQYF.

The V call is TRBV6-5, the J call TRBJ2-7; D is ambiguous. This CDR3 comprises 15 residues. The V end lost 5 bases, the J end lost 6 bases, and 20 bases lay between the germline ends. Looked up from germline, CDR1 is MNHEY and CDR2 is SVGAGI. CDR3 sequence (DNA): TGTGCCAGCAGTCTACCCACCATGGGTTCTTCCGAGCAGTACTTC. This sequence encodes CASSLPTMGSSEQYF.

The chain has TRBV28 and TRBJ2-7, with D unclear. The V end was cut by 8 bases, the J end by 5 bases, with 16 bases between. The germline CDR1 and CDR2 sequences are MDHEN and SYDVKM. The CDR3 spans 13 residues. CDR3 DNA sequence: TGTGCCAGCGCCACTACTTCTGGGGACGAGCAGTACTTC. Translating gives CASATTSGDEQYF.

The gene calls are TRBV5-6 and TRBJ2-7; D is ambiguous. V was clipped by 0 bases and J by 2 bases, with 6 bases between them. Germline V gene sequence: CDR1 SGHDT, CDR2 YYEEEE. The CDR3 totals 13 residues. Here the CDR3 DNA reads TGTGCCAGCAGCTTGGGATACACCTACGAGCAGTACTTC. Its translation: CASSLGYTYEQYF.

In DNA form, the CDR3 reads TGTGCCAGCAGCGAGGGACTAGCGGGAAGCTCCTACGAGCAGTACTTC. Translated: CASSEGLAGSSYEQYF. V usage is TRBV5-6 and J usage is TRBJ2-7; TRBD2 aligns across 13 bases. CDR1 and CDR2 from the germline V gene are SGHDT and YYEEEE. V dropped 4 bases and J dropped 0; count of bases not matched to a gene: 4. The CDR3 runs 16 residues.

Here the CDR3 DNA reads TGTGCCAGCAGCTCGACAATTACAGGTGGGGGGTTCGATGAGCAGTTCTTC. Protein product: CASSSTITGGGFDEQFF. The rearrangement joins TRBV5-6 to TRBJ2-1; weak D call: TRBD2 (6 bases). The CDR3 spans 17 residues. Per germline, CDR1 SGHDT and CDR2 YYEEEE. Deletions cut 3 bases from V and 8 bases from J, with 24 bases between. Complete variable domain (other parts from reference TRBV5-6 and TRBJ2-1): DAGVTQSPTHLIKTRGQQVTLRCSPKSGHDTVSWYQQALGQGPQFIFQYYEEEERQRGNFPDRFSGHQFPNYSSELNVNALLLGDSALYLCASSSTITGGGFDEQFFGPGTRLTVL.

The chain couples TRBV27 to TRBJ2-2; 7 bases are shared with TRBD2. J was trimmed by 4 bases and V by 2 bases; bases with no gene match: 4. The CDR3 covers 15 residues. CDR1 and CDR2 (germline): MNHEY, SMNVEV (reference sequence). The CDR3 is CASSLGGGSTGELFF. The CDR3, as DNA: TGTGCCAGCAGTTTAGGGGGAGGGAGCACCGGGGAGCTGTTTTTT.

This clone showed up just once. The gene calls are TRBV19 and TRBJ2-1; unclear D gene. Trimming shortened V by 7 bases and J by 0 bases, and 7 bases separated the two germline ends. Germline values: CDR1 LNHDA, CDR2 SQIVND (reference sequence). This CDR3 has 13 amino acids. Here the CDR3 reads CASTHSSYNEQFF. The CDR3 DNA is TGTGCCAGTACGCATAGCTCCTACAATGAGCAGTTCTTC.

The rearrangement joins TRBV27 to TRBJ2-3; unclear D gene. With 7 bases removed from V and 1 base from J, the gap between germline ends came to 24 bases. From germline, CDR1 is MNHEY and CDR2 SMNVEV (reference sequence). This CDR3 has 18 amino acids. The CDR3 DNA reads TGTGCCAGCACCCTAAGGGCTCCGGATTTGAGAGGCACAGATACGCAGTATTTT. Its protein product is CASTLRAPDLRGTDTQYF.

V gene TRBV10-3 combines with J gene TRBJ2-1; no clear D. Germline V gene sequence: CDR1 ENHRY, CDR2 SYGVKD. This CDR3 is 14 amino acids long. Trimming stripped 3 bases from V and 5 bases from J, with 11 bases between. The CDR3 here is CAISDSLENNEQFF. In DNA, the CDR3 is TGTGCCATCAGTGATAGTCTAGAGAACAATGAGCAGTTCTTC.

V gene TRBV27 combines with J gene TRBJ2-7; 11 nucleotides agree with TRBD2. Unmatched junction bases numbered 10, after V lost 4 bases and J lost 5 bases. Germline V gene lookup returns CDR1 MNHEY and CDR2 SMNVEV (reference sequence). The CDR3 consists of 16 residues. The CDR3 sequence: CASSSSSGRAWNEQYF. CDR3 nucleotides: TGTGCCAGCAGTTCTAGTAGCGGGAGGGCCTGGAACGAGCAGTACTTC.

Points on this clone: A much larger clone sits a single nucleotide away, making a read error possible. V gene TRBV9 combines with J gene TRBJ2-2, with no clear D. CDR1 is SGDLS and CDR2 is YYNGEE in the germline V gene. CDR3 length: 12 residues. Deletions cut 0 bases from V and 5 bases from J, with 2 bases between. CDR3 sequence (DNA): TGTGCCAGCAGCGTAGGGACCGGGGAGCTGTTTTTT. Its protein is CASSVGTGELFF.

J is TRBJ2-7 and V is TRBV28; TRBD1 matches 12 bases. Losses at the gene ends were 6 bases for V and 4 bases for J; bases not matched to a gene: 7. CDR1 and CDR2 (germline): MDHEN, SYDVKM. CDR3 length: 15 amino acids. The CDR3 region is CASSNPGQGAYEQYF. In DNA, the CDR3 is TGTGCCAGCAGCAACCCGGGACAGGGGGCTTACGAGCAGTACTTC.

The CDR3 region has the DNA TGTGCCAGCAGTGATCCCCAGCGGGAGGGAAGAGATACGCAGTATTTT. Its protein is CASSDPQREGRDTQYF. The V and J genes are TRBV6-1 and TRBJ2-3, with 10 bases identical to TRBD2. CDR1 and CDR2 from the germline V gene are MNHNS and SASEGT. The CDR3 has 16 amino acids. Trimming removed 3 bases from V and 5 bases from J; junction bases left unmatched: 8.

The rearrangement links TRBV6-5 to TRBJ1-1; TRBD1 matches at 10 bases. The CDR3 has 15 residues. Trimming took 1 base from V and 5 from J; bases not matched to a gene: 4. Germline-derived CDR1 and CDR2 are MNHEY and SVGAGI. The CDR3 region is CASSYWDRGGTEAFF. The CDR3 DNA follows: TGTGCCAGCAGTTACTGGGACAGGGGAGGGACTGAAGCTTTCTTT.

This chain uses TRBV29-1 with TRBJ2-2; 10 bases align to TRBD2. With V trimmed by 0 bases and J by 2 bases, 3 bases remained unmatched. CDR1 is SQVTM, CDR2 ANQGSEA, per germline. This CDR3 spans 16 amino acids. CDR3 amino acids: CSVEDTSGTNTGELFF. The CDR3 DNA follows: TGCAGCGTTGAAGACACTAGCGGGACAAACACCGGGGAGCTGTTTTTT.

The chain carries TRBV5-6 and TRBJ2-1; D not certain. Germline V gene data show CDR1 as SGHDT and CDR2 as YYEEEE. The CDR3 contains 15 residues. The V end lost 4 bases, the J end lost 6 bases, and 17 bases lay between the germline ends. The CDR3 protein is CASSHTLREGNEQFF. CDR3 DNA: TGTGCCAGCAGCCACACCCTAAGGGAAGGCAATGAGCAGTTCTTC.

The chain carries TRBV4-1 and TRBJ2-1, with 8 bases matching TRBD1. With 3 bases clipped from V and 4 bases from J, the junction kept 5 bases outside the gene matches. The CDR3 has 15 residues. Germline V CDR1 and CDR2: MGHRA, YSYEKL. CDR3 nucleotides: TGCGCCAGCAGCCAGACAGGGGCGGATTACAATGAGCAGTTCTTC. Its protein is CASSQTGADYNEQFF.

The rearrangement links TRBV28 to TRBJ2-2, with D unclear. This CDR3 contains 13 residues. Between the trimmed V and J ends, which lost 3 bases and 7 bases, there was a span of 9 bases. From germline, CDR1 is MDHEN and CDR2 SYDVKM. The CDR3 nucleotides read TGTGCCAGCAGTTTCAGGTTGAACGGGGAGCTGTTTTTT. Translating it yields CASSFRLNGELFF.

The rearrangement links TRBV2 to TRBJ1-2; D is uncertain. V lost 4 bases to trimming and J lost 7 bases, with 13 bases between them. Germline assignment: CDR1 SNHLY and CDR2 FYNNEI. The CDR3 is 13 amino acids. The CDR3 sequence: CASSVGWEPGYTF. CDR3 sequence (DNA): TGTGCCAGCAGTGTCGGATGGGAGCCTGGCTACACCTTC.

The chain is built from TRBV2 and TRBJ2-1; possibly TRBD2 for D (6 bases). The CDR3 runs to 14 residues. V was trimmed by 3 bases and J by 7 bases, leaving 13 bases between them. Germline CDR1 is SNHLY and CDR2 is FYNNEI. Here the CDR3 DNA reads TGTGCCAGCAGTGACGGGAGAGTGGTTAATGAGCAGTTCTTC. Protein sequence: CASSDGRVVNEQFF. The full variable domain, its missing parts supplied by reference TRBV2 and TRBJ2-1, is EPEVTQTPSHQVTQMGQEVILRCVPISNHLYFYWYRQILGQKVEFLVSFYNNEISEKSEIFDDQFSVERPDGSNFTLKIRSTKLEDSAMYFCASSDGRVVNEQFFGPGTRLTVL.